This passage covers 5 T cell receptor beta chains from one sample sequenced in a study of CXCR3-negative and CXCR3-positive naive CD8 T cells. Overall study results and limits: Comparison of naive cells showed more hydrophobic TRB CDR3s in CXCR3-positive than in CXCR3-negative naive cells.

Their cognate antigens are unknown. cDNA libraries for TRB were generated by 5' RACE incorporating UMI labels. TCRdb reprocessed the 5' RACE reads, with one entry per CDR3 protein and no DNA. This sample's table reports around 140,000 distinct CDR3 sequences. Sequenced input: naive CXCR3+ CD8+ T cells from blood. The subset denotes: CD45RO-CCR7+CD27+CD95- naive CD8+ T cells expressing CXCR3 (TNR3+). These receptors all stem from a human donor in good health. Some clones in this sample may be carry-over from other donors' samples.

The V and J genes are TRBV18 and TRBJ2-1. Germline V gene sequence: CDR1 KGHSH, CDR2 LQKENI. This CDR3 has 12 residues. The CDR3 loop reads CASSPDRGEQFF.

This chain connects TRBV28 to TRBJ2-7; TCRdb's assignment of TRBD2 cannot be checked, as there is no DNA. The CDR3 consists of 15 residues. CDR1 is MDHEN and CDR2 is SYDVKM in the germline V gene. The CDR3: CASSHPSGGTYEQYF.

CDR3: CASSYLQAISYEQYF. The rearrangement joins TRBV6-5 to TRBJ2-7; the D call of TRBD1 rests on TCRdb alone, since no DNA is present to check it. From germline, CDR1 is MNHEY and CDR2 SVGAGI. This CDR3 region has 15 residues.

The chain employs TRBV20-1 and TRBJ2-7. The germline gives CDR1 DFQATT, CDR2 SNEGSKA (reference sequence). There are 12 residues in the CDR3. This chain's CDR3 is CSALVLGNEQYF.

V is TRBV12-5 and J is TRBJ1-2. Germline CDR1 LGHNT, CDR2 FRNRAP. The CDR3 sequence is 13 residues long. CDR3 region: CASGPDGPNGYTF. The full variable domain, in which reference TRBV12-5 and TRBJ1-2 provide the parts outside the CDR3, is DARVTQTPRHKVTEMGQEVTMRCQPILGHNTVFWYRQTMMQGLELLAYFRNRAPLDDSGMPKDRFSAEMPDATLATLKIQPSEPRDSAVYFCASGPDGPNGYTFGSGTRLTVV.